The T cell receptor beta chain under discussion was sequenced for a study of early T cells in non-severe SARS-CoV-2 infection. Study-wide context: It was bulk RNA from unsorted whole blood that was sequenced, and the chains were unpaired. General study points: The matching step, a VDJdb search, favored anti-spike CD8 responses and missed private and CD4 specificities.

Comment on this clonotype: Antigen unknown. At one end the junction does not follow the germline gene, possibly because of a read error.

Individual cDNA molecules received unique molecular identifiers during library preparation. TCRdb recomputed calls from the 5' RACE reads with MiXCR, one row per CDR3 protein. The top ten clones hold roughly 6% of a sample with roughly 100,000 distinct CDR3 sequences, approximately 14% of them seen once. Germline V gene data show CDR1 as MNHNS and CDR2 as SASEGT. The CDR3 runs to 14 residues. V is TRBV6-1 and J is TRBJ1-1; TRBD1 is a possible D gene (5 bases). Sequences were obtained from whole blood. The sequence was collected from an adult who was a healthcare worker with PCR-confirmed SARS-CoV-2 infection or an uninfected control (not recorded which). Here the CDR3 DNA reads TGTACCAGCGAAGGGCCAGGGACGAACACTGAAGCTTTCTTT. Its protein product is CTSEGPGTNTEAFF.